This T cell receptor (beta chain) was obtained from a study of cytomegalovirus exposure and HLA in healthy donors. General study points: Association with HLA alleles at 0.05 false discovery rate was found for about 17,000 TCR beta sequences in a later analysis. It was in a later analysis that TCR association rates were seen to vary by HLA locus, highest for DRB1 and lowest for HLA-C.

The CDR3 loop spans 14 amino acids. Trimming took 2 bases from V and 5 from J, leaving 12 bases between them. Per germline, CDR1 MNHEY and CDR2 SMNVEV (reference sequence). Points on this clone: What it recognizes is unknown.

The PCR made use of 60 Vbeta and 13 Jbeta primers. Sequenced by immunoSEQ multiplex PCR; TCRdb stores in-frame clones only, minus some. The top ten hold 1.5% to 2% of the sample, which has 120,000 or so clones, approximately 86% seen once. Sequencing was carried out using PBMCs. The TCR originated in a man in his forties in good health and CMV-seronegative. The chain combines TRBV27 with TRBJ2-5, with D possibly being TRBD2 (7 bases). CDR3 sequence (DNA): TGTGCCAGCAGTTTAGGGGGGGCCGGGGAGACCCAGTACTTC. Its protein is CASSLGGAGETQYF.